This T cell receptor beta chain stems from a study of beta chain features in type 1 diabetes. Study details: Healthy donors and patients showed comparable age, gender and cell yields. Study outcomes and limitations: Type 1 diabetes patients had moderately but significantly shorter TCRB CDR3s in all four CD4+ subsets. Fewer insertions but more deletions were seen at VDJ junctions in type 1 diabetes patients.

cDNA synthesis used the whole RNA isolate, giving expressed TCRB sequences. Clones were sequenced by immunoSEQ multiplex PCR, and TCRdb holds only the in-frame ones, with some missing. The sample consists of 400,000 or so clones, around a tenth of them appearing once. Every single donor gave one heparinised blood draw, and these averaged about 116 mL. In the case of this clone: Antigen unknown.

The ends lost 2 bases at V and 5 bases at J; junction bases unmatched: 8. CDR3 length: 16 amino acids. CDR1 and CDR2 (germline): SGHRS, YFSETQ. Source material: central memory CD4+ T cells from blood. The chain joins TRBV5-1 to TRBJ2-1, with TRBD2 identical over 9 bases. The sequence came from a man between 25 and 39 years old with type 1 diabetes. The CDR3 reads CASSFFGTSLHNEQFF. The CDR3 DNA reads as TGCGCCAGCAGCTTCTTCGGGACTAGCCTCCACAATGAGCAGTTCTTC.